This T cell receptor (beta chain) was sequenced in a study of cytomegalovirus exposure and HLA in healthy donors. The table lists this clone with a count of one. This PCR relied on a set of 60 Vbeta primers and 13 Jbeta primers. Clones were sequenced by immunoSEQ multiplex PCR, and TCRdb holds only the in-frame ones, with some missing. The table records about 170,000 clones, roughly 79% of them present only once. This CDR3 is built from 14 residues. CDR1 and CDR2 (germline): MNHEY, SMNVEV (reference sequence). Germline trimming cut 5 bases from V and 5 bases from J; bases unmatched to any gene: 7. The source is a woman aged 45-65 years in good health and CMV-seropositive. The sequenced sample was PBMCs. The chain recombines TRBV27 with TRBJ1-2; 8 bases line up with TRBD1. The CDR3: CASSPQGESYGYTF. The CDR3 DNA is TGTGCCAGCAGTCCACAGGGGGAGTCGTATGGCTACACCTTC.